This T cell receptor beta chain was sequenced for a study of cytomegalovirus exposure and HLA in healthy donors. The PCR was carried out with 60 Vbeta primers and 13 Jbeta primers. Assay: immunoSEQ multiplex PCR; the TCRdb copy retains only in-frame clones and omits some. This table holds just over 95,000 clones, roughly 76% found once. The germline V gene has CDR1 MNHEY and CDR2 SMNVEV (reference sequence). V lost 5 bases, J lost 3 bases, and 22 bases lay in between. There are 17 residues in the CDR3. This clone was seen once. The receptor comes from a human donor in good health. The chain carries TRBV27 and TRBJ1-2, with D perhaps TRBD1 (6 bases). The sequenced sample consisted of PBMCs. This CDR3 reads CASSAAYPSQGYYGYTF. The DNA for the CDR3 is TGTGCCAGCAGTGCCGCCTATCCGTCACAGGGATACTATGGCTACACCTTC.